This entry lists 20 T cell receptor beta chains sequenced from one sample in a study of blood T cell repertoires in COVID-19. This table comes from immunoSEQ multiplex PCR, and its TCRdb copy is limited to in-frame clones, with some not included. The table records 100,000 to 150,000 clones, about 80% of them present only once. Sequenced input: peripheral blood. The receptors shown here come from a human donor in a cohort sampled during active COVID-19.

V gene TRBV19 combines with J gene TRBJ2-1, with D unresolved. CDR1 is LNHDA and CDR2 is SQIVND in the germline V gene (reference sequence). V was cut by 6 bases and J by 8 bases, with 8 bases left in between. This CDR3 spans 11 amino acids. The CDR3 sequence: CASRGEDEQFF. Written as DNA, the CDR3 is TGTGCCAGTAGAGGAGAGGATGAGCAGTTCTTC.

The chain links TRBV2 to TRBJ1-2, with 7 bases fitting TRBD1. The length of the CDR3 is 12 residues. Germline CDR1 SNHLY, CDR2 FYNNEI. The junction had 11 bases not matched to a gene; V was cut back by 10 bases and J by 9 bases. The CDR3 nucleotides read TGTGCCACCTCCGGGACAGAGTTTCGCTACACCTTC. It specifies CATSGTEFRYTF.

This rearrangement joins TRBV5-1 to TRBJ2-1, with TRBD1 matching 9 bases. V lost 3 bases, J lost 6 bases, and 7 bases stayed unmatched. Per the germline V gene, CDR1 is SGHRS and CDR2 is YFSETQ. This CDR3 region has 15 residues. CDR3 sequence reads: CASSSGQGLRNEQFF. The CDR3 DNA reads TGCGCCAGCAGCTCGGGACAGGGACTTCGCAATGAGCAGTTCTTC.

The chain links TRBV19 to TRBJ1-1; D unresolved. The ends were cut back, 8 bases at V and 0 bases at J, with 10 bases in the middle. The germline CDR1 and CDR2 sequences are LNHDA and SQIVND (reference sequence). CDR3 length equals 13 residues. Written as DNA, the CDR3 is TGTGCCAGTTCGCAGATAATGAACACTGAAGCTTTCTTT. Its protein product is CASSQIMNTEAFF.

This clone was detected only once. The chain recombines TRBV28 with TRBJ2-2; D is unclear. The CDR3 contains 13 residues. With 5 bases removed from V and 3 bases from J, the gap between germline ends came to 7 bases. Germline values: CDR1 MDHEN, CDR2 SYDVKM. CDR3 nucleotides: TGTGCCAGCAGTCTTGGGCACACCGGGGAGCTGTTTTTT. Protein sequence: CASSLGHTGELFF. Combining the CDR3 with reference TRBV28 and TRBJ2-2 gives the whole variable domain DVKVTQSSRYLVKRTGEKVFLECVQDMDHENMFWYRQDPGLGLRLIYFSYDVKMKEKGDIPEGYSVSREKKERFSLILESASTNQTSMYLCASSLGHTGELFFGEGSRLTVL.

CDR3 nucleotides: TGTGCCAGCAGCAAGGGGGACAGTCTCTATAATTCACCCCTCCACTTT. Its protein product is CASSKGDSLYNSPLHF. The V and J genes are TRBV11-2 and TRBJ1-6; 7 nucleotides agree with TRBD1. Germline loops: CDR1 SGHAT, CDR2 FQNNGV. The junction had 7 bases not matched to a gene; V was cut back by 5 bases and J by 3 bases. This CDR3 has 16 residues.

The chain has TRBV7-2 and TRBJ1-1; D unclear. The CDR3 is made up of 15 amino acids. From germline, CDR1 is SGHTA and CDR2 FQGNSA. V lost 5 bases to trimming and J lost 1 base, with 14 bases between them. DNA of the CDR3: TGTGCCAGCAGCCTCGACGGGATTGCGAACACTGAAGCTTTCTTT. Translating it yields CASSLDGIANTEAFF.

The genes are TRBV2 and TRBJ1-2, with a weak D call TRBD1 (5 bases). This CDR3 spans 17 amino acids. Per the germline V gene, CDR1 is SNHLY and CDR2 is FYNNEI. V was pared by 5 bases and J by 2 bases, with 21 bases between. CDR3 sequence: CASSTTRVLGENYGYTF. The CDR3 DNA reads as TGTGCCAGCAGTACTACCAGGGTTCTTGGGGAAAACTATGGCTACACCTTC.

The rearrangement uses TRBV5-4 and TRBJ1-2; maybe TRBD1 (6 bases). The germline V and J ends were trimmed by 1 base and 4 bases, with 14 bases remaining between them. Germline-derived CDR1 and CDR2 are SGHNT and YYREEE (reference sequence). This CDR3 region has 15 residues. CDR3 coding DNA: TGTGCCAGCAGCTTGAATGTAGGGGGAAGCTATGGCTACACCTTC. Its protein product is CASSLNVGGSYGYTF.

This clone appeared a single time. The chain uses TRBV7-2 and TRBJ2-5, with D possibly being TRBD2 (7 bases). Germline V gives CDR1 SGHTA, CDR2 FQGNSA. The length of the CDR3 is 15 residues. V lost 4 bases to trimming and J lost 8 bases, with 20 bases between them. CDR3 nucleotides: TGTGCCAGCAGCTCCCTGGGGGCGGGGGCCCGAACCCAGTACTTC. The encoded protein is CASSSLGAGARTQYF.

This chain uses TRBV7-9 with TRBJ2-5, with TRBD2 as a possible D gene (6 bases). Trimming shortened V by 6 bases and J by 4 bases, and 12 bases separated the two germline ends. The CDR3 totals 13 residues. CDR1 SEHNR and CDR2 FQNEAQ come from the germline V gene (reference sequence). The CDR3 here is CASRTAGGETQYF. The CDR3 coding sequence is TGTGCCAGCAGAACAGCGGGCGGAGAGACCCAGTACTTC.

The V call is TRBV6-2 or TRBV6-3, the J call TRBJ1-1; TRBD1 matches at 10 bases. The CDR3 loop spans 17 amino acids. Looked up from germline, CDR1 is MNHEY and CDR2 is SVGEGT. The ends lost 4 bases at V and 0 bases at J; junction bases unmatched: 8. The chain's CDR3 is CASSSGQGRGMNTEAFF. DNA of the CDR3: TGTGCCAGCAGTTCGGGACAGGGGAGGGGCATGAACACTGAAGCTTTCTTT.

This clone was observed once. The chain combines TRBV3-1 (or the pseudogene TRBV3-2) with TRBJ2-5; TRBD2 agrees at 13 bases. The CDR3 spans 20 residues. CDR1 and CDR2 (germline): LGHDT, YNNKEL (reference sequence). Germline trimming cut 4 bases from V and 1 base from J; bases unmatched to any gene: 15. CDR3 loop: CASSPLPIRGLAGSQETQYF. In nucleotides, the CDR3 is TGTGCCAGCAGCCCCCTCCCTATAAGGGGACTAGCGGGATCCCAAGAGACCCAGTACTTC.

This chain uses TRBV7-2 with TRBJ1-2, with D tentatively TRBD1 (5 bases). Germline lookup yields CDR1 SGHTA and CDR2 FQGNSA. Trimming took off 5 bases at V and 4 bases at J, with 17 bases between the two ends. This CDR3 has 15 residues. The CDR3: CASSQGGVAGYGYTF. The CDR3, as DNA: TGTGCCAGCAGCCAGGGCGGGGTGGCGGGCTATGGCTACACCTTC.

The chain employs TRBV7-6 and TRBJ2-1, with 11 bases identical to TRBD2. Germline assignment: CDR1 SGHVS and CDR2 FNYEAQ. The CDR3 is 19 amino acids. V lost 3 bases, J lost 0 bases, and 10 bases stayed unmatched. The CDR3 loop reads CASSFPVSGGALSYNEQFF. The CDR3 nucleotides are TGTGCCAGCAGCTTCCCCGTTAGCGGGGGGGCCCTCTCCTACAATGAGCAGTTCTTC.

The chain has TRBV30 and TRBJ2-7, with 7 bases aligning to TRBD2. Per the germline V gene, CDR1 is GTSNPN and CDR2 is SVGIG (reference sequence). Unmatched junction bases numbered 13, after V lost 5 bases and J lost 3 bases. CDR3 length: 15 residues. Here the CDR3 DNA reads TGTGCCTGGGGGGAGGGGATCGTGGGGAACTACGAGCAGTACTTC. Its protein is CAWGEGIVGNYEQYF.

The chain couples TRBV5-5 to TRBJ1-6; D remains ambiguous. From germline, CDR1 is SGHKS and CDR2 YYEKEE (reference sequence). V lost 4 bases and J 6 bases, leaving 8 bases between the germline ends. This CDR3 comprises 13 residues. CDR3 sequence: CASSREINSPLHF. CDR3 in DNA: TGTGCCAGCAGCCGAGAAATTAATTCACCCCTCCACTTT.

This chain uses TRBV5-1 with TRBJ2-5, with 7 bases lining up with TRBD2. V dropped 4 bases and J dropped 0; count of bases not matched to a gene: 3. This CDR3 is built from 14 residues. Germline assignment: CDR1 SGHRS and CDR2 YFSETQ. The DNA for the CDR3 is TGCGCCAGCAGCAGGGGAGGGTACCAAGAGACCCAGTACTTC. Its protein is CASSRGGYQETQYF.

This chain uses TRBV5-1 with TRBJ2-1; the match to TRBD1 covers 8 bases. The V gene's germline CDR1 is SGHRS and CDR2 YFSETQ. J was trimmed by 5 bases and V by 4 bases; bases with no gene match: 20. The CDR3 contains 19 residues. Written as DNA, the CDR3 is TGCGCCAGCAGCCTAATGGACAGGGTTGAGCAAACAAAGGACAATGAGCAGTTCTTC. Translation gives CASSLMDRVEQTKDNEQFF.

The V gene is TRBV19, the J gene TRBJ1-2; TRBD1 agrees at 8 bases. CDR1 and CDR2 (germline): LNHDA, SQIVND (reference sequence). V was pared by 5 bases and J by 5 bases, with 10 bases of the junction left unmatched. The CDR3 sequence is 15 residues long. CDR3 loop: CASSASGGAGYGYTF. As DNA, the CDR3 is TGTGCCAGTAGTGCCTCAGGGGGCGCGGGTTATGGCTACACCTTC.